This T cell receptor (beta chain) was recorded in a study of regulatory T cells in long-lasting Graves disease. The time point here: newly diagnosed GD, antithyroid drugs for less than 3 months. The TCR library was prepared using RNA isolated from PBMCs. Diagnosing Graves' disease relied on the American Thyroid Association guidelines. From an endocrinology department in Xi'an, China, came the patients. For TCR beta, libraries came from iRepertoire HTBI primers and Arm-PCR of CDR3 regions. In TCRdb, the multiplex PCR reads were re-called with MiXCR into one record per CDR3 protein. The repertoire holds 200,000 to 250,000 distinct CDR3 sequences, with around 17% as singletons. V lost 0 bases, J lost 10 bases, and 9 bases stayed unmatched. This CDR3 is built from 16 residues. The V gene's germline CDR1 is ENHRY and CDR2 SYGVKD. Study results and caveats: Persistent Graves' patients possessed reduced TCR diversity relative to recently diagnosed ones. There was favoring of TRBV28, TRBJ1-2 and TRBJ2-5 in persistent disease.

This clonotype has a count of ten or more. What it binds is unknown. Material: peripheral blood mononuclear cells (PBMCs), obtained at new diagnosis, from a patient treated with antithyroid drugs. V and J are TRBV10-3 and TRBJ1-4, with 9 bases fitting TRBD1. This clonotype originated in a female donor with Graves disease. The CDR3 DNA is TGTGCCATCAGTGAGTCAGGGGACAGGGTCGAGGGAAAACTGTTTTTT. Protein sequence: CAISESGDRVEGKLFF.